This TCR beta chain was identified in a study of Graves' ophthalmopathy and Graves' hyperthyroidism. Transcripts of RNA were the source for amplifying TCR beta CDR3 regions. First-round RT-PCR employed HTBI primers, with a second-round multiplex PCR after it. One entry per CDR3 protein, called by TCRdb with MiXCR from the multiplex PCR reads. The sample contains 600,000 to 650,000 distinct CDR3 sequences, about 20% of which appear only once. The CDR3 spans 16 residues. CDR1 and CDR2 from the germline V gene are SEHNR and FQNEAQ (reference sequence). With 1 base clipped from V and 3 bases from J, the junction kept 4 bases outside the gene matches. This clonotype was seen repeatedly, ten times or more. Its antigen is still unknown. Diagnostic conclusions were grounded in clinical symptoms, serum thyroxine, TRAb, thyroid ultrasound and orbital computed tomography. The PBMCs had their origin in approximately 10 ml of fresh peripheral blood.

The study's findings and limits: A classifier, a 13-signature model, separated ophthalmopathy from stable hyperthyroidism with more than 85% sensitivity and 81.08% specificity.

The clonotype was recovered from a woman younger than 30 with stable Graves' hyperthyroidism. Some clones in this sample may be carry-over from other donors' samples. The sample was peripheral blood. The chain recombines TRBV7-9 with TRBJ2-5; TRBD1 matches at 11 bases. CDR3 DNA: TGTGCCAGCAGCTTAGACCGGACAGGGGGCGAAGAGACCCAGTACTTC. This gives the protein CASSLDRTGGEETQYF.